This is a list of T cell receptor beta chains from one sample in a study of T cell repertoires in cytomegalovirus infection. TCRdb re-called the reads with MiXCR, one entry per CDR3 protein. The data contain some 300,000 distinct CDR3 sequences, 15% to 20% of them singletons. Sequencing input: PBMCs. The receptors were gathered from a human donor in good health (CMV status not recorded). Some clones in this sample may be carry-over from other donors' samples. Both conserved end residues are part of each CDR3. D genes are given only for firm matches. Size is stated for part of the rows, as once, few or many counts, or as a class when the clone is expanded.

j_call v_call d_call clone_size cdr3_aa cdr3_nt
TRBJ2-7 TRBV7-2 . many CASSLALSPRDEQYF TGTGCCAGCAGCTTAGCGCTGAGTCCCCGGGACGAGCAGTACTTC
TRBJ2-7 TRBV3-1 TRBD1 few CASSQVTGTNSEQYF TGTGCCAGCAGCCAAGTGACAGGGACGAATAGCGAGCAGTACTTC
TRBJ2-5 TRBV7-2 . many CASSLVRGLQETQYF TGTGCCAGCAGCTTAGTAAGGGGGTTACAAGAGACCCAGTACTTC
TRBJ2-3 TRBV20-1 TRBD2 few CSARPSGGAIDTQYF TGCAGTGCTAGACCTAGCGGGGGGGCCATTGATACGCAGTATTTT
TRBJ2-7 TRBV20-1 . few CSAKPSWPYEQYF TGCAGTGCTAAGCCATCCTGGCCCTACGAGCAGTACTTC
TRBJ2-5 TRBV6-1 . many CASSYGGTEETQYF TGTGCCAGCAGTTATGGCGGGACGGAAGAGACCCAGTACTTC
TRBJ1-2 TRBV18 . . CASSPFGRGDYGYTF TGTGCCAGCTCACCCTTCGGCCGAGGCGACTATGGCTACACCTTC
TRBJ2-7 TRBV20-1 . few CSARPPAFRLHEQYF TGCAGTGCTCGGCCCCCGGCATTCCGGCTCCACGAGCAGTACTTC
TRBJ2-3 TRBV20-1 . . CSASDGAEGSDTQYF TGCAGTGCCTCAGACGGTGCGGAGGGATCAGATACGCAGTATTTT
TRBJ2-1 TRBV19 TRBD2 . CASSIGLLAGTPYNEQFF TGTGCCAGTAGTATAGGTTTGCTAGCGGGGACCCCTTACAATGAGCAGTTCTTC
TRBJ1-1 TRBV6-8 . few CASSYSSGSRENTEAFF TGTGCCAGCAGTTACTCTTCGGGGAGTAGGGAGAACACTGAAGCTTTCTTT
TRBJ1-5 TRBV6-1 TRBD1 many CASRRGQGYSNQPQHF TGTGCCAGCCGTAGGGGACAGGGATATAGCAATCAGCCCCAGCATTTT
TRBJ1-6 TRBV7-8 . many CASTPWQAYNSPLHF TGTGCCAGCACCCCTTGGCAGGCGTATAATTCACCCCTCCACTTT
TRBJ2-5 TRBV6-1 . few CASSRTGRGKSETQYF TGTGCCAGCAGCCGGACAGGGCGGGGGAAATCGGAGACCCAGTACTTC
TRBJ2-2 TRBV4-1 . few CASSQGSGTGNTGELFF TGCGCCAGCAGCCAAGGGTCAGGGACGGGGAACACCGGGGAGCTGTTTTTT
TRBJ1-2 TRBV20-1 . . CSARYTQGLGYGYTF TGCAGTGCTAGGTACACCCAGGGCCTAGGCTATGGCTACACCTTC
TRBJ2-1 TRBV4-1 . . CASSQIGTDEQFF TGCGCCAGCAGCCAGATAGGGACGGACGAGCAGTTCTTC
TRBJ1-1 TRBV7-9 . many CASSLETSEAFF TGTGCCAGCAGCTTAGAAACGTCCGAAGCTTTCTTT
TRBJ2-6 TRBV7-2 TRBD1 many CASSVQGAGANVLTF TGTGCCAGCAGCGTACAGGGGGCTGGGGCCAACGTCCTGACTTTC
TRBJ2-5 TRBV27 TRBD1 few CASSPRGPQETQYF TGTGCCAGCAGCCCGAGGGGGCCCCAAGAGACCCAGTACTTC
TRBJ2-5 TRBV25-1 TRBD1 many CASRPTRTGIETQYF TGTGCCAGCCGCCCCACCCGGACAGGGATCGAGACCCAGTACTTC
TRBJ1-1 TRBV5-1 . . CASSLQGLPNTEAFF TGCGCCAGCAGCTTACAGGGATTGCCGAACACTGAAGCTTTCTTT
TRBJ1-2 TRBV7-2 TRBD1 many CASSTGQNYGYTF TGTGCCAGCAGCACGGGACAGAACTATGGCTACACCTTC
TRBJ2-5 TRBV7-3 TRBD1 once CASSLGTGRLQETQYF TGTGCCAGCAGCCTGGGGACAGGTCGGCTCCAAGAGACCCAGTACTTC
TRBJ2-1 TRBV7-2 . many CASSLGGGSGNEQFF TGTGCCAGCAGCTTAGGGGGGGGCTCAGGCAATGAGCAGTTCTTC
TRBJ2-1 TRBV6-1 . . CASSEGGYNEQFF TGTGCCAGCAGTGAAGGTGGCTACAATGAGCAGTTCTTC
TRBJ2-7 TRBV27 . many CASSLYGLLGYEQYF TGTGCCAGCAGTTTATACGGACTCCTCGGCTACGAGCAGTACTTC
TRBJ1-2 TRBV12-3/TRBV12-4 TRBD1 . CASSLARQGFLGAPKLAYGYTF TGTGCCAGCAGTTTGGCCCGACAGGGGTTTCTAGGGGCGCCGAAACTAGCCTATGGCTACACCTTC
TRBJ2-3 TRBV12-3/TRBV12-4 . . CASSFAGPRWQYF TGTGCCAGCAGTTTTGCAGGACCTCGCTGGCAGTATTTT
TRBJ1-6 TRBV7-2 . . CASSPQVFRDSPLHF TGTGCCAGCAGCCCACAAGTATTCCGGGATTCACCCCTCCACTTT
TRBJ1-5 TRBV28 . few CASSLRSQPQHF TGTGCCAGCAGTTTACGGTCCCAGCCCCAGCATTTT
TRBJ2-3 TRBV28 . many CASSVHRGGGVASTDTQYF TGTGCCAGCAGTGTCCACAGGGGAGGCGGGGTCGCTAGCACAGATACGCAGTATTTT
TRBJ2-6 TRBV20-1 . . CSASQGGISGANVLTF TGCAGTGCTAGTCAGGGCGGGATTTCTGGGGCCAACGTCCTGACTTTC
TRBJ2-5 TRBV19 . . CASSITGNQETQYF TGTGCCAGTAGTATCACAGGCAACCAAGAGACCCAGTACTTC
TRBJ1-5 TRBV7-2 TRBD1 many CASSSGTGNQPQHF TGTGCCAGCAGCTCCGGGACAGGGAATCAGCCCCAGCATTTT
TRBJ1-2 TRBV20-1 . . CSAREPGHGYTF TGCAGTGCTAGAGAGCCAGGTCATGGCTACACCTTC
TRBJ1-6 TRBV6-5 . many CASSYSRGGSYNSPLHF TGTGCCAGCAGTTACTCGAGGGGAGGCTCCTATAATTCACCCCTCCACTTT
TRBJ1-5 TRBV28 . many CASGLSDQPQHF TGTGCCAGCGGTTTGTCCGATCAGCCCCAGCATTTT
TRBJ2-1 TRBV24-1 . many CATSLYNEQFF TGTGCCACCAGCCTCTACAATGAGCAGTTCTTC
TRBJ1-5 TRBV12-3/TRBV12-4 . once CASSLNNIQPQHF TGTGCCAGCAGTTTAAACAACATTCAGCCCCAGCATTTT
TRBJ2-7 TRBV6-5 . many CASSYSHGSPYEQYF TGTGCCAGCAGTTACTCCCACGGGAGCCCCTACGAGCAGTACTTC
TRBJ1-3 TRBV28 . few CASSFINRDLLYF TGTGCCAGCAGTTTTATTAACAGGGACCTTCTATATTTT
TRBJ1-5 TRBV7-6 . many CASSLEGQPNQPQHF TGTGCCAGCAGCTTGGAAGGACAGCCAAATCAGCCCCAGCATTTT